This TCR beta chain is drawn from a study of T cells expressing NK-cell markers. Study overall: Seven sequenced donors out of eight were HCMV-seropositive, one seronegative.

Generation of TCR beta cDNA was performed by 5'RACE template switching incorporating UMIs. Reprocessing the 5' RACE reads, TCRdb reports a single entry for every CDR3 protein and omits DNA. The table lists almost 450,000 distinct CDR3 sequences. This CDR3 contains 14 residues. Germline V gene sequence: CDR1 MDHEN, CDR2 SYDVKM. The sequence was collected from a woman between 18 and 69 years old in good health. The sample consisted of blood T cells: a sorted CD56 or NKG2C T cell subset, CD4+ or CD8+ T cells, or bulk PBMC T cells (not recorded which). V gene TRBV28 combines with J gene TRBJ2-7; the TCRdb D gene call, TRBD2, has no DNA to confirm it. The CDR3 here is CASSPGLVSYEQYF.